The T cell receptor beta chain described here comes from a study of neoadjuvant nivolumab and ipilimumab in lung cancer. Overall study findings and caveats: Only a single major-pathologic-response sample was available for clonality analysis. Blood richness before therapy tracked richness in tumors resected after neoadjuvant therapy. From pretherapy to surgery, tumor richness and clonality rose with dual therapy.

In its sample, this clone was seen a few times. The antigen is unknown. Sequencing used immunoSEQ multiplex PCR; TCRdb keeps in-frame clones, though not all of them. Among thousands of clones, roughly nine tenths were seen once, and the ten largest hold approximately 3.1%. The CDR3 extends over 12 amino acids. Per the germline V gene, CDR1 is GTSNPN and CDR2 is SVGIG (reference sequence). Losses at the gene ends were 1 base for V and 9 bases for J; bases not matched to a gene: 3. J is TRBJ2-4 and V is TRBV30, with 7 bases identical to TRBD1. The source is an adult with non-small cell lung cancer. Some clones in this sample may be carry-over from other donors' samples. The input for sequencing was blood, taken after neoadjuvant nivolumab, alone or with ipilimumab, at or shortly before surgery. DNA for the CDR3: TGTGCCTGGAGTGGAGCAGGGGGCATTCAGTACTTC. Its translation is CAWSGAGGIQYF.